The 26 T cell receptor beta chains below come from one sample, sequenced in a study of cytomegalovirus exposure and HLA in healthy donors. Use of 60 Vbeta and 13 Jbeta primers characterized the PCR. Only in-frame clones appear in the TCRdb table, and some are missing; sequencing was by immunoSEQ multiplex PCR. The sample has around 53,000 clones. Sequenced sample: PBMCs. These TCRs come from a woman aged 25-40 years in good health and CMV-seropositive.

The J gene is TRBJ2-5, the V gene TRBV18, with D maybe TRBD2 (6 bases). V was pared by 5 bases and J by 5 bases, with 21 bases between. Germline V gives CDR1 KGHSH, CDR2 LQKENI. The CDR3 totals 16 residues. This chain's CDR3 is CASSRSTGTRRETQYF. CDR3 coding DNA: TGTGCCAGCTCAAGATCCACCGGGACTCGTAGGGAGACCCAGTACTTC.

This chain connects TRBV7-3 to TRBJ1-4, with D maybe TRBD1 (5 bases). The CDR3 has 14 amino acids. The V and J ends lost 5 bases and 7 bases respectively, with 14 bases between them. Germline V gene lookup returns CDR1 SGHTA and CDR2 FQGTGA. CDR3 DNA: TGTGCCAGCAGCCCAGGGCGGTCCGGTGAAAAACTGTTTTTT. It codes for CASSPGRSGEKLFF.

The CDR3 here is CASRVTSGGEDTQYF. The DNA of the CDR3 is TGTGCCAGCAGAGTGACTAGCGGGGGGGAGGATACGCAGTATTTT. The V call is TRBV7-2, the J call TRBJ2-3; TRBD2 matches at 14 bases. The CDR3 is 15 amino acids. With 6 bases clipped from V and 6 bases from J, the junction kept 5 bases outside the gene matches. Germline V gene sequence: CDR1 SGHTA, CDR2 FQGNSA.

CDR3 coding DNA: TGTGCCAGTAGATCGAACCAGGGGAGTTCGGAGACCCAGTACTTC. It encodes CASRSNQGSSETQYF. V gene TRBV19 combines with J gene TRBJ2-5; D perhaps matches TRBD1 (6 bases). V was shortened by 6 bases and J by 5 bases, with 19 bases between the two germline ends. The CDR3 runs to 15 residues. Germline V lookup: CDR1 LNHDA, CDR2 SQIVND (reference sequence).

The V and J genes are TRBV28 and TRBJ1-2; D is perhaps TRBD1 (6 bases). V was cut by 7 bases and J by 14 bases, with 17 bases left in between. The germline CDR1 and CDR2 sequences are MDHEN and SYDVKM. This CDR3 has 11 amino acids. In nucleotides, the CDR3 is TGTGCCAGCATTACACAGGGCCCAGGGACCTTC. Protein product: CASITQGPGTF.

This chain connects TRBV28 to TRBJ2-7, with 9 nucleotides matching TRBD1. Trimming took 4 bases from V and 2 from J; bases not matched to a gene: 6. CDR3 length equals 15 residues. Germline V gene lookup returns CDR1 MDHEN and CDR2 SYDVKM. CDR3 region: CASSSHRGQTYEQYF. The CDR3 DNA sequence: TGTGCCAGCAGTTCACACAGGGGGCAGACCTACGAGCAGTACTTC.

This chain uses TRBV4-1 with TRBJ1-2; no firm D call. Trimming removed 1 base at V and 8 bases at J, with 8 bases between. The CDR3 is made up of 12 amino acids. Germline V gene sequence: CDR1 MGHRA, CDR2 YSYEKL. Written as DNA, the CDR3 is TGCGCCAGCAGCCAAGGCCGGTGGGGCTACACCTTC. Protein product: CASSQGRWGYTF.

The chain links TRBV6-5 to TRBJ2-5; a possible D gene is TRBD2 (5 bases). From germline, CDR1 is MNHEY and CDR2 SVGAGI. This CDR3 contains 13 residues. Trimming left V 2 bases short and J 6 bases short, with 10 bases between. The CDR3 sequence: CASSYGWRQTQYF. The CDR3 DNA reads TGTGCCAGCAGTTACGGCTGGAGGCAGACCCAGTACTTC.

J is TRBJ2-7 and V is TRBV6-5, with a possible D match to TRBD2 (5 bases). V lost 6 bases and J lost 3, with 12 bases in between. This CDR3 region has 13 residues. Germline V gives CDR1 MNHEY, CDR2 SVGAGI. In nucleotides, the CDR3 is TGTGCCAGCAGAGCAGCGGACCTCTACGAGCAGTACTTC. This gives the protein CASRAADLYEQYF.

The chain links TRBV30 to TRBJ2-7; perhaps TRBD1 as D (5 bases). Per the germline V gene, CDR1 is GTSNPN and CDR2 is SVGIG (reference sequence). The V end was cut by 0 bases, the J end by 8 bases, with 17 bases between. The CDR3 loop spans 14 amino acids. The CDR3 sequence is CAWSVSGGVGQQYF. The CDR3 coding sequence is TGTGCCTGGAGTGTATCCGGTGGCGTGGGGCAGCAGTACTTC.

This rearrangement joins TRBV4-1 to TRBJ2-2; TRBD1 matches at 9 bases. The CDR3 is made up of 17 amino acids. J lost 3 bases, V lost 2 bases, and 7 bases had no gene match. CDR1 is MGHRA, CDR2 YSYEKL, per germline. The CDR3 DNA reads TGCGCCAGCAGCCAACCCCCGGGACAGGGATACACCGGGGAGCTGTTTTTT. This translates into CASSQPPGQGYTGELFF.

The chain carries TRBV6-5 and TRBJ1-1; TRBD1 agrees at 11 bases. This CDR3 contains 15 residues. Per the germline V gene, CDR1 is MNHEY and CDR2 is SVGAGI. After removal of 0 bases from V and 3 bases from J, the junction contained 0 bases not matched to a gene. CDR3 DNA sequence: TGTGCCAGCAGTTACTCGGGACAGGGGGACACTGAAGCTTTCTTT. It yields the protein CASSYSGQGDTEAFF.

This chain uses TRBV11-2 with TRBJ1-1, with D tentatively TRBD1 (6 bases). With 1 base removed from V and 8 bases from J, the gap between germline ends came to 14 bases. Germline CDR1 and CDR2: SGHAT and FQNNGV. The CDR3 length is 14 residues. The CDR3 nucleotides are TGTGCCAGCAGCTTAGCCGGACAGACCTCGGAAGCTTTCTTT. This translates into CASSLAGQTSEAFF. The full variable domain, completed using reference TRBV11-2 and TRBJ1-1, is EAGVAQSPRYKIIEKRQSVAFWCNPISGHATLYWYQQILGQGPKLLIQFQNNGVVDDSQLPKDRFSAERLKGVDSTLKIQPAKLEDSAVYLCASSLAGQTSEAFFGQGTRLTVV.

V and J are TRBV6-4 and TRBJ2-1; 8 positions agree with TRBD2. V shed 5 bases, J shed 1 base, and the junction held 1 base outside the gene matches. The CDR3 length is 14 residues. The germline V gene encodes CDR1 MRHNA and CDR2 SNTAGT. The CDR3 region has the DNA TGTGCCAGCAGTCGGGGGGGATCCTACAATGAGCAGTTCTTC. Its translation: CASSRGGSYNEQFF.

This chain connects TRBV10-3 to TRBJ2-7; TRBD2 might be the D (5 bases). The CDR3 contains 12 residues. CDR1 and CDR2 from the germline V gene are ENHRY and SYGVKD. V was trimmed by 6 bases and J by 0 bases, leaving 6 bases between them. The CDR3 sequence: CAIRGDSYEQYF. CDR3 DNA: TGTGCCATCAGGGGAGACTCCTACGAGCAGTACTTC.

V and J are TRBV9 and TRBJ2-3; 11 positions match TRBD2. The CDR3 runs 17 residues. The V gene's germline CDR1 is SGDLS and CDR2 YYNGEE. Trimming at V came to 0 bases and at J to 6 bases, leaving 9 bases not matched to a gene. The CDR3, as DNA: TGTGCCAGCAGCGTAGAGCTAGCGGGGGGATTCCTCGATACGCAGTATTTT. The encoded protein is CASSVELAGGFLDTQYF. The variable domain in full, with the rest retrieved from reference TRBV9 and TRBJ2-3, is DSGVTQTPKHLITATGQRVTLRCSPRSGDLSVYWYQQSLDQGLQFLIQYYNGEERAKGNILERFSAQQFPDLHSELNLSSLELGDSALYFCASSVELAGGFLDTQYFGPGTRLTVL.

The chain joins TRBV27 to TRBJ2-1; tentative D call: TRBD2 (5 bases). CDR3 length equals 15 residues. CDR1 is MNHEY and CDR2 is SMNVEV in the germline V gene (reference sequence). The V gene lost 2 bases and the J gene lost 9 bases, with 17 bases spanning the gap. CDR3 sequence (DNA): TGTGCCAGCAGTTTAAAGCGGATGGGCAGAGGTGAGCAGTTCTTC. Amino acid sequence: CASSLKRMGRGEQFF.

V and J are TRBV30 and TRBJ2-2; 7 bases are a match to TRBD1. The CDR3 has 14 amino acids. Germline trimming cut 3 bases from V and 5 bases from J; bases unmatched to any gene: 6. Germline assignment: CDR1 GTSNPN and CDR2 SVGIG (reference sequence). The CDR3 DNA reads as TGTGCCTGGAGGGCAGGGGGAGAAACCGGGGAGCTGTTTTTT. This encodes CAWRAGGETGELFF.

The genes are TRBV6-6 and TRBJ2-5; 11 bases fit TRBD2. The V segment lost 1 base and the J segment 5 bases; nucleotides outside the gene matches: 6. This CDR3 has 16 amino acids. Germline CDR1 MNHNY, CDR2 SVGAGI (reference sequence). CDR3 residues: CASSYFPRTSGETQYF. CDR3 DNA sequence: TGTGCCAGCAGTTACTTCCCAAGGACTAGCGGGGAGACCCAGTACTTC.

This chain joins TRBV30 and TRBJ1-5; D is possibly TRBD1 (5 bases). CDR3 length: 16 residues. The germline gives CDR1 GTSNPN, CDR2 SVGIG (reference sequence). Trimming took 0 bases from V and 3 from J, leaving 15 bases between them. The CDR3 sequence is CAWSVTLGQDNQPQHF. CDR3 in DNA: TGTGCCTGGAGTGTAACGTTGGGGCAGGACAATCAGCCCCAGCATTTT.

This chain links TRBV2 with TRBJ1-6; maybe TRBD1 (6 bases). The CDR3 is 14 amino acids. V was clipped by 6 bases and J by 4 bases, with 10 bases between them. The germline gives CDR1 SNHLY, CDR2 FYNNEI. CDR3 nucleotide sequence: TGTGCCAGCAGGAAGGACAGTTATAATTCACCCCTCCACTTT. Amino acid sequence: CASRKDSYNSPLHF.

CDR3 nucleotide sequence: TGTGCCAGTAGTCCCCGCGGACTAGCGGGAAACTACGAGCAGTACTTC. Translation: CASSPRGLAGNYEQYF. The V call is TRBV19, the J call TRBJ2-7; 12 nucleotides align to TRBD2. The CDR3 is 16 amino acids. Germline V gene data show CDR1 as LNHDA and CDR2 as SQIVND (reference sequence). Trimming cost V 5 bases and J 3 bases; bases outside gene matches: 8.

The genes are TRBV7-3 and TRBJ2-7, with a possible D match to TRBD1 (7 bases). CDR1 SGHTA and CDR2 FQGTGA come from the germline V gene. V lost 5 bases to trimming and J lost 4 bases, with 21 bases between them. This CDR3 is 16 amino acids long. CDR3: CASSPGTAGPVYEQYF. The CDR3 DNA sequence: TGTGCCAGCAGCCCGGGGACAGCGGGCCCCGTTTACGAGCAGTACTTC.

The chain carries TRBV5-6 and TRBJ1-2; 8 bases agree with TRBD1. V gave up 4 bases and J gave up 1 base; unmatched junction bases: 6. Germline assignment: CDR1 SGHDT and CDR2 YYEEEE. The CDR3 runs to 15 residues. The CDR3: CASSGQGALNYGYTF. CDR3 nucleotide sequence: TGTGCCAGCAGCGGCCAGGGGGCCCTTAACTATGGCTACACCTTC.

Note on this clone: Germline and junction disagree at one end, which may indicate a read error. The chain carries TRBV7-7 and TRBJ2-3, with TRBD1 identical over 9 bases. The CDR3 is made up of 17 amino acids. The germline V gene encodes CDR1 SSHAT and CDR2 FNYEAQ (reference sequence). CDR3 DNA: TGTGCTAGCAGCTTAGGTTCGGACAGGGGAAGTCCAGATACGCAGTATTTT. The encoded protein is CASSLGSDRGSPDTQYF.

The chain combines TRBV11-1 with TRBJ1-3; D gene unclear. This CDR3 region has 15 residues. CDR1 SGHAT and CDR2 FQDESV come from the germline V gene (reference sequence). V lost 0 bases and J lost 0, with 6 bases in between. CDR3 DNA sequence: TGTGCCAGCAGCTTAGCTCCGGGCTCTGGAAACACCATATATTTT. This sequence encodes CASSLAPGSGNTIYF.